Shown below are 10 T cell receptor beta chains from a single sample sequenced in a study of T cell responses to AZD1222 COVID-19 vaccine. Some clones are missing from TCRdb's copy, which holds only in-frame ones; the method was immunoSEQ multiplex PCR. Among about 160,000 clones, 92% were seen once, and the ten largest hold about 4.6%. The sequencing used peripheral blood, collected on day 0 of MenACWY control vaccination. Receptors originate from an adult in good health.

The genes are TRBV4-2 and TRBJ1-2, with D unclear. Germline V CDR1 and CDR2: LGHNA, YNFKEQ. This CDR3 is built from 14 residues. The V end was cut by 0 bases, the J end by 3 bases, with 8 bases between. The DNA for the CDR3 is TGTGCCAGCAGCCAAGATAACCGGGACTATGGCTACACCTTC. Its protein product is CASSQDNRDYGYTF.

The rearrangement joins TRBV27 to TRBJ2-7; D call uncertain. Trimming pared 8 bases from V and 3 bases from J, leaving 5 bases between. Germline V lookup: CDR1 MNHEY, CDR2 SMNVEV (reference sequence). The CDR3 extends over 10 amino acids. CDR3 loop: CASGLYEQYF. CDR3 nucleotide sequence: TGTGCCAGCGGCCTCTACGAGCAGTACTTC.

This clone was found a few times. The chain combines TRBV28 with TRBJ1-2; 7 bases line up with TRBD1. After removal of 5 bases from V and 6 bases from J, the junction contained 9 bases not matched to a gene. CDR1 MDHEN and CDR2 SYDVKM come from the germline V gene. This CDR3 spans 14 amino acids. CDR3 bases: TGTGCCAGCAGTCCCCCGGGACAGATAAATGGCTACACCTTC. This translates into CASSPPGQINGYTF.

This sequence joins TRBV12-3 or TRBV12-4 and TRBJ2-5; D gene ambiguous. V dropped 5 bases and J dropped 1 base, with 8 bases sitting between them. CDR3 length: 13 amino acids. The CDR3 loop is CASSPTTQETQYF. The CDR3 DNA reads TGTGCCAGCAGTCCTACCACCCAAGAGACCCAGTACTTC.

The chain carries TRBV5-1 and TRBJ2-3; D is ambiguous. This CDR3 has 17 residues. Germline CDR1 SGHRS, CDR2 YFSETQ. Trimming pared 3 bases from V and 4 bases from J, leaving 21 bases between. The CDR3 DNA follows: TGCGCCAGCAGCTCCCAAGTAGGCGCGTCGAGGCCAGATACGCAGTATTTT. Translating it yields CASSSQVGASRPDTQYF.

The J gene is TRBJ1-1, the V gene TRBV28, with D possibly TRBD1 on 5 matching bases. Germline CDR1 is MDHEN and CDR2 is SYDVKM. The V and J ends lost 10 bases and 5 bases respectively, with 23 bases between them. This CDR3 spans 15 amino acids. Here the CDR3 DNA reads TGTGCCACCGGGGACCGTCCTCCCAGGAAGACTGAAGCTTTCTTT. This encodes CATGDRPPRKTEAFF.

This clone was seen a few times. The genes are TRBV18 and TRBJ1-5; no clear D. The CDR3 covers 12 residues. Trimming took 3 bases from V and 13 from J, leaving 13 bases between them. The germline CDR1 and CDR2 sequences are KGHSH and LQKENI. CDR3 residues: CASSPATGAQHF. The CDR3 coding sequence is TGTGCCAGCTCACCCGCCACGGGTGCGCAGCATTTT.

Turning to this clone: The sample holds other DNA sequences that translate to the same CDR3. The rearrangement links TRBV6-5 to TRBJ1-4; D may be TRBD1 (5 bases). V shed 9 bases and J shed 1 base, with 9 bases lying between them. CDR3 size: 13 residues. CDR1 is MNHEY and CDR2 is SVGAGI in the germline V gene. The CDR3 DNA sequence: TGTGCCAGTCGGCAGGGAACTAATGAAAAACTGTTTTTT. It encodes CASRQGTNEKLFF.

The chain recombines TRBV19 with TRBJ1-3; possible D gene TRBD1, 6 bases. Trimming pared 4 bases from V and 4 bases from J, leaving 8 bases between. This CDR3 region has 13 residues. The germline V gene has CDR1 LNHDA and CDR2 SQIVND (reference sequence). The CDR3 sequence is CASSTDRGNTIYF. In nucleotides, the CDR3 is TGTGCCAGTAGTACCGACAGGGGAAACACCATATATTTT. Combining the CDR3 with reference TRBV19 and TRBJ1-3 gives the whole variable domain DGGITQSPKYLFRKEGQNVTLSCEQNLNHDAMYWYRQDPGQGLRLIYYSQIVNDFQKGDIAEGYSVSREKKESFPLTVTSAQKNPTAFYLCASSTDRGNTIYFGEGSWLTVV.

The chain combines TRBV27 with TRBJ1-1, with D hard to call. The CDR3 is 14 amino acids. The ends were cut back, 5 bases at V and 0 bases at J, with 10 bases in the middle. Germline loops: CDR1 MNHEY, CDR2 SMNVEV (reference sequence). The CDR3 region has the DNA TGTGCCAGCAGTGCCACAGTCTTGAACACTGAAGCTTTCTTT. The encoded protein is CASSATVLNTEAFF.